The sequence of this TCR beta chain was determined in a study of blood T cells in healthy people across ages. The CDR3 has 12 residues. The V gene's germline CDR1 is SGHTA and CDR2 FQGNSA. Trimming took off 6 bases at V and 4 bases at J, with 9 bases between the two ends. The table lists this clonotype with many counts. Using a J-beta primer mix together with a sample-barcoded 5' primer, a second PCR was run for roughly 6 to 11 cycles. From the 5' RACE reads, TCRdb called clonotypes with MiXCR, one entry per CDR3 protein. Of some 640,000 distinct CDR3 sequences listed, 45% to 50% are singletons. This clonotype was sampled from a woman aged 60-70 years in good health. The genes are TRBV7-2 and TRBJ1-2, with a weak D call TRBD1 (5 bases). The sequencing input was blood. The CDR3 sequence: CASSLGGYGYTF. CDR3 sequence (DNA): TGTGCCAGCAGTCTCGGGGGCTATGGCTACACCTTC.